One T cell receptor (beta chain) is described in this entry. This sample stems from a study of T cell clonotyping in hematopoietic cell transplantation. Profiled with immunoSEQ multiplex PCR; TCRdb holds only in-frame clones, not every one. The sample shows thousands of clones, roughly 93% of them seen only once. The CDR3 sequence is 15 residues long. V dropped 7 bases and J dropped 1 base, with 19 bases sitting between them. Germline CDR1 SQVTM, CDR2 ANQGSEA. The sequencing used peripheral blood mononuclear cells, collected 100 days after allogeneic stem cell transplant. The chain has TRBV29-1 and TRBJ2-5, with D possibly being TRBD1 (6 bases). The TCR originated in a female patient in her fifties who had an allogeneic stem cell transplant from a related donor, so the T cells may come from the graft donor. Some clones in this sample may be carry-over from other donors' samples. The CDR3, as DNA: TGCAGCGCACTTAGGGCAGGGGCCCTCCAAGAGACCCAGTACTTC. Protein product: CSALRAGALQETQYF. Full variable domain (remainder filled in from reference TRBV29-1 and TRBJ2-5): SAVISQKPSRDICQRGTSLTIQCQVDSQVTMMFWYRQQPGQSLTLIATANQGSEATYESGFVIDKFPISRPNLTFSTLTVSNMSPEDSSIYLCSALRAGALQETQYFGPGTRLLVL.